The clone carrying this T cell receptor beta chain was observed a single time. The antigen remains unidentified. In germline, CDR1 is MNHEY, CDR2 SMNVEV (reference sequence). CDR3 length: 15 amino acids. Between the trimmed V and J ends, which lost 3 bases and 1 base, there was a span of 9 bases. The data are from a study of somatic mutations in cytotoxic T cells in rheumatoid arthritis. Study-wide context: In some cases, T-cell populations stained with V beta antibodies were flow-sorted at nearly 100% purity, and these included V beta1+ cells sequenced for TCRB. Study-wide results and caveats: Only rheumatoid arthritis patients, not healthy controls, showed CD8+ clonality increasing with age. More than 20% of CD8+ cells belonged to the largest clone in about an eighth of the 65 patients.

Positive selection using magnetic beads isolated the CD4+ and CD8+ cells (purity was checked by flow cytometry). Libraries were prepared by immunoSEQ multiplex PCR; TCRdb keeps only in-frame clonotypes and omits some of them. The data hold some 10,000 clones, with over 65% observed a single time. The chain couples TRBV27 to TRBJ2-2; D ambiguous. The source of this sequence is a man aged 55 to 70 in good health. Sequencing was carried out using CD8+ T cells sorted from blood. The CDR3 DNA sequence: TGTGCCAGCAGTTTTAATTCTCTGAACACCGGGGAGCTGTTTTTT. This codes for CASSFNSLNTGELFF.